What follows are 26 T cell receptor beta chains derived from one specimen sequenced in a study of T cell responses to AZD1222 COVID-19 vaccine. The repertoire was sequenced with immunoSEQ multiplex PCR; TCRdb's copy has only in-frame clones and lacks some. Among around 100,000 clones listed, about 90% were seen once. The material was peripheral blood, obtained on day 0 of AZD1222 vaccination. The receptors were sampled from an adult in good health.

The chain recombines TRBV5-1 with TRBJ2-3; 12 nucleotides line up with TRBD2. CDR3 length equals 16 residues. Germline trimming cut 2 bases from V and 0 bases from J; bases unmatched to any gene: 1. The germline CDR1 and CDR2 sequences are SGHRS and YFSETQ. This CDR3 reads CASSFGTSGSTDTQYF. The CDR3 DNA follows: TGCGCCAGCAGCTTTGGGACTAGCGGGAGCACAGATACGCAGTATTTT.

The chain is built from TRBV20-1 and TRBJ1-2; no firm D call. Trimming pared 8 bases from V and 5 bases from J, leaving 12 bases between. The CDR3 covers 11 residues. CDR1 DFQATT and CDR2 SNEGSKA come from the germline V gene (reference sequence). CDR3: CSPRNGYGYTF. CDR3 nucleotide sequence: TGCAGTCCCAGGAATGGATATGGCTACACCTTC.

The CDR3 loop is CASSLASAGPRNTQYF. The CDR3 nucleotides read TGTGCCAGCAGCTTAGCCTCAGCGGGGCCCCGGAATACGCAGTATTTT. The chain carries TRBV7-9 and TRBJ2-3; TRBD2 aligns across 7 bases. Unmatched junction bases numbered 10, after V lost 0 bases and J lost 7 bases. This CDR3 has 16 residues. Germline lookup yields CDR1 SEHNR and CDR2 FQNEAQ (reference sequence).

This chain uses TRBV4-2 with TRBJ1-4; D perhaps matches TRBD1 (6 bases). CDR3 length: 17 residues. With 0 bases removed from V and 4 bases from J, the gap between germline ends came to 15 bases. Germline lookup yields CDR1 LGHNA and CDR2 YNFKEQ. CDR3 coding DNA: TGTGCCAGCAGCCAAGAAATCAGGGGAGGTGGTAATGAAAAACTGTTTTTT. Encoded protein: CASSQEIRGGGNEKLFF.

The genes are TRBV7-9 and TRBJ1-5; D unclear. This CDR3 is built from 13 residues. Deletions cut 6 bases from V and 4 bases from J, with 10 bases between. CDR1 SEHNR and CDR2 FQNEAQ come from the germline V gene (reference sequence). The CDR3 is CASSYTANQPQHF. In DNA, the CDR3 is TGTGCCAGCAGTTATACAGCGAATCAGCCCCAGCATTTT.

This clone was detected once. The J gene is TRBJ1-2, the V gene TRBV6-2 or TRBV6-3; D is ambiguous. The V gene's germline CDR1 is MNHEY and CDR2 SVGEGT. This CDR3 is built from 16 residues. Deletions cut 5 bases from V and 0 bases from J, with 16 bases between. The CDR3 sequence: CASSPEHRKANYGYTF. As DNA, the CDR3 is TGTGCCAGCAGTCCCGAGCACCGAAAAGCTAACTATGGCTACACCTTC.

V and J are TRBV9 and TRBJ2-3, with D perhaps matching TRBD2 (7 bases). The V gene lost 4 bases and the J gene lost 1 base, with 16 bases spanning the gap. The CDR3 length is 16 residues. Looked up from germline, CDR1 is SGDLS and CDR2 is YYNGEE. The CDR3: CASSSRGGGGTDTQYF. The DNA for the CDR3 is TGTGCCAGCAGCTCCAGGGGAGGGGGTGGCACAGATACGCAGTATTTT.

V and J are TRBV12-3 or TRBV12-4 and TRBJ2-3; tentatively, D is TRBD2 (6 bases). Trimming pared 5 bases from V and 8 bases from J, leaving 14 bases between. The CDR3 has 13 amino acids. The CDR3 DNA reads as TGTGCCAGCAGTAGACTAGTCTCCGGTACGCAGTATTTT. Its protein product is CASSRLVSGTQYF.

The rearrangement uses TRBV7-8 and TRBJ1-6; D call uncertain. Trimming pared 0 bases from V and 0 bases from J, leaving 6 bases between. This CDR3 has 16 amino acids. The germline V gene has CDR1 SGHVS and CDR2 FQNEAQ. CDR3 region: CASSLARSSYNSPLHF. The CDR3 bases are TGTGCCAGCAGCTTAGCTCGGAGCTCCTATAATTCACCCCTCCACTTT.

The chain is built from TRBV6-6 and TRBJ2-3; D ambiguous. The ends were cut back, 1 base at V and 1 base at J, with 3 bases in the middle. This CDR3 region has 13 residues. Germline V gene sequence: CDR1 MNHNY, CDR2 SVGAGI (reference sequence). The CDR3 reads CASSYFGTDTQYF. In DNA form, the CDR3 reads TGTGCCAGCAGTTACTTCGGCACAGATACGCAGTATTTT.

This chain uses TRBV11-2 with TRBJ2-1, with D perhaps matching TRBD2 (6 bases). Per the germline V gene, CDR1 is SGHAT and CDR2 is FQNNGV. Trimming removed 2 bases at V and 8 bases at J, with 13 bases between. The CDR3 totals 14 residues. The CDR3 loop reads CASSLMGGTYEQFF. The DNA for the CDR3 is TGTGCCAGCAGCTTAATGGGAGGTACATATGAGCAGTTCTTC.

The rearrangement uses TRBV30 and TRBJ2-3, with unresolved D. In germline, CDR1 is GTSNPN, CDR2 SVGIG (reference sequence). The V and J ends lost 5 bases and 6 bases respectively, with 21 bases between them. The CDR3 is 15 residues long. The CDR3 loop reads CAWAWGSGFPDTQYF. Written as DNA, the CDR3 is TGTGCCTGGGCGTGGGGTTCAGGCTTCCCGGATACGCAGTATTTT.

This sequence joins TRBV7-6 and TRBJ2-7; 9 bases fit TRBD1. CDR1 is SGHVS and CDR2 is FNYEAQ in the germline V gene. J gave up 7 bases and V 3 bases, and 7 bases lay outside the gene matches. The CDR3 is 14 residues long. The DNA for the CDR3 is TGTGCCAGCAGCTTTGGGACAGGGACGATTGAGCAGTACTTC. It specifies CASSFGTGTIEQYF.

This sequence joins TRBV6-5 and TRBJ1-2, with 11 bases lining up with TRBD1. V was clipped by 5 bases and J by 5 bases; unmatched bases: 4. The V gene's germline CDR1 is MNHEY and CDR2 SVGAGI. CDR3 size: 14 residues. CDR3: CASSRDRGVYGYTF. The CDR3 bases are TGTGCCAGCAGTCGGGACAGGGGGGTATATGGCTACACCTTC.

The chain recombines TRBV5-1 with TRBJ2-7, with 9 bases lining up with TRBD2. Germline CDR1 and CDR2: SGHRS and YFSETQ. The CDR3 sequence is 14 residues long. Germline trimming cut 2 bases from V and 7 bases from J; bases unmatched to any gene: 7. In nucleotides, the CDR3 is TGCGCCAGCAGCTTCGCGGGGGGGCTAGGGGAGCAGTACTTC. Translation gives CASSFAGGLGEQYF.

This clone was seen once. The rearrangement uses TRBV3-1 (or the pseudogene TRBV3-2) and TRBJ2-7; D is uncertain. This CDR3 has 12 residues. CDR1 LGHDT and CDR2 YNNKEL come from the germline V gene (reference sequence). The V end was cut by 3 bases, the J end by 6 bases, with 9 bases between. CDR3 amino acids: CASSQLLGEQYF. For the CDR3, the DNA is TGTGCCAGCAGCCAGCTCCTGGGCGAGCAGTACTTC.

The gene calls are TRBV11-2 and TRBJ2-2; D gene ambiguous. Germline CDR1 is SGHAT and CDR2 is FQNNGV. This CDR3 has 15 residues. Between the trimmed V and J ends, which lost 1 base and 4 bases, there was a span of 10 bases. DNA of the CDR3: TGTGCCAGCAGCTTAGGTTGGGAACCCACCGGGGAGCTGTTTTTT. Its translation is CASSLGWEPTGELFF. Based on the CDR3 plus reference TRBV11-2 and TRBJ2-2, the full variable domain is EAGVAQSPRYKIIEKRQSVAFWCNPISGHATLYWYQQILGQGPKLLIQFQNNGVVDDSQLPKDRFSAERLKGVDSTLKIQPAKLEDSAVYLCASSLGWEPTGELFFGEGSRLTVL.

The CDR3 coding sequence is TGTGCCAGCAGCTTAGGTCCCGACACTGAGCAGTTCTTC. It is translated as CASSLGPDTEQFF. The chain couples TRBV11-2 to TRBJ2-1; D unresolved. Germline V gene lookup returns CDR1 SGHAT and CDR2 FQNNGV. The V and J ends lost 1 base and 9 bases respectively, with 10 bases between them. CDR3 size: 13 residues.

V gene TRBV29-1 combines with J gene TRBJ1-1; D remains ambiguous. Looked up from germline, CDR1 is SQVTM and CDR2 is ANQGSEA. V lost 0 bases, J lost 1 base, and 12 bases lay in between. The CDR3 is 15 amino acids. The CDR3 nucleotides read TGCAGCGTTGAAGATCATGAGGTCCAGAACACTGAAGCTTTCTTT. Protein sequence: CSVEDHEVQNTEAFF.

As DNA, the CDR3 is TGTGCCAGCAGTGAAACAGGGTTACGGAATGAAAAACTGTTTTTT. It specifies CASSETGLRNEKLFF. V is TRBV6-1 and J is TRBJ1-4, with D perhaps matching TRBD1 (6 bases). The CDR3 totals 15 residues. Per the germline V gene, CDR1 is MNHNS and CDR2 is SASEGT. Trimming pared 2 bases from V and 5 bases from J, leaving 12 bases between.

As regards this clone: Additional DNA sequences in this sample encode the identical CDR3. The rearrangement links TRBV2 to TRBJ1-2, with D perhaps TRBD1 (5 bases). CDR1 SNHLY and CDR2 FYNNEI come from the germline V gene. This CDR3 spans 13 amino acids. Trimming cost V 4 bases and J 1 base, with 7 bases left between them. The CDR3 loop reads CASSADSNYGYTF. The CDR3 DNA reads TGTGCCAGCAGTGCCGACAGTAACTATGGCTACACCTTC.

The genes are TRBV4-1 and TRBJ1-1; 7 nucleotides align to TRBD1. CDR1 MGHRA and CDR2 YSYEKL come from the germline V gene. V was clipped by 4 bases and J by 2 bases; unmatched bases: 7. This CDR3 has 15 amino acids. The CDR3 protein is CASSLRRQGNTEAFF. Here the CDR3 DNA reads TGCGCCAGCAGCCTCCGGAGACAGGGAAACACTGAAGCTTTCTTT.

There are a few counts of this clone. This rearrangement joins TRBV19 to TRBJ1-6, with 8 bases fitting TRBD1. Germline CDR1 reads LNHDA; CDR2 reads SQIVND (reference sequence). Trimming removed 5 bases from V and 7 bases from J; junction bases left unmatched: 7. This CDR3 has 15 residues. The CDR3 DNA is TGTGCCAGTAGTCTGCCGGGACAGGTGAATTCACCCCTCCACTTT. It specifies CASSLPGQVNSPLHF.

V usage is TRBV6-5 and J usage is TRBJ2-1, with 11 positions matching TRBD2. The CDR3 sequence is 15 residues long. V lost 0 bases to trimming and J lost 16 bases; unmatched junction nucleotides: 11. The germline gives CDR1 MNHEY, CDR2 SVGAGI. DNA of the CDR3: TGTGCCAGCAGTTACTCAGAGACTAGCGGGGACCGTAGATTCTTC. Protein sequence: CASSYSETSGDRRFF.

The V call is TRBV3-1 (or the pseudogene TRBV3-2), the J call TRBJ1-6; D unresolved. Germline CDR1 reads LGHDT; CDR2 reads YNNKEL (reference sequence). CDR3 size: 14 residues. V was clipped by 0 bases and J by 7 bases, with 7 bases between them. This CDR3 is CASSQDYRNSPLHF. In DNA, the CDR3 is TGTGCCAGCAGCCAAGATTACAGAAATTCACCCCTCCACTTT.

The V and J genes are TRBV19 and TRBJ1-1; tentatively, D is TRBD1 (6 bases). Trimming took 7 bases from V and 7 from J, leaving 16 bases between them. CDR1 is LNHDA, CDR2 SQIVND, per germline (reference sequence). This CDR3 is 13 amino acids long. The CDR3 DNA reads TGTGCCAGTACCCGGGGGGGGCCGGATGAAGCTTTCTTT. Encoded protein: CASTRGGPDEAFF.